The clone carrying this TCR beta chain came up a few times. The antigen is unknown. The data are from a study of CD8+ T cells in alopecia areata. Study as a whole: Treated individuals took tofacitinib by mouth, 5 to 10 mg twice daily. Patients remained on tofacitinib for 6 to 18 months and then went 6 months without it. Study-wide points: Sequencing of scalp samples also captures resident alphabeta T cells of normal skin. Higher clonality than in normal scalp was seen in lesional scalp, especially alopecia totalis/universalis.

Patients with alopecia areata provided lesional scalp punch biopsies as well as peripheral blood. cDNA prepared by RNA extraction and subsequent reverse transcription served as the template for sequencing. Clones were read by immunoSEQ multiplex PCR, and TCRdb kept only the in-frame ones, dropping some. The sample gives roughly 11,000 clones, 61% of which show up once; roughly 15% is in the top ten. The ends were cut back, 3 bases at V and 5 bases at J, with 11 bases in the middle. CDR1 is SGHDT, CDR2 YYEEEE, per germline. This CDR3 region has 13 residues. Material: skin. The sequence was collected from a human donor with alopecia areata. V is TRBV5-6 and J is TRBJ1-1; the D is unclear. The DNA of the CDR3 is TGTGCCAGCAGCTCACCCGGGAAGACTGAAGCTTTCTTT. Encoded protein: CASSSPGKTEAFF.